This paragraph reports one T cell receptor (beta chain). The antigen is unknown. Between the trimmed V and J ends, which lost 2 bases and 7 bases, there was a span of 9 bases. The CDR3 loop spans 13 amino acids. CDR1 MDHEN and CDR2 SYDVKM come from the germline V gene. PCR used 60 Vbeta primers and 13 Jbeta primers. TCRdb's table, derived via immunoSEQ multiplex PCR, lists solely in-frame clones and lacks some. The data contain 90,000 to 120,000 clones, around 73% of them singletons. This specimen comes from a study of cytomegalovirus exposure and HLA in healthy donors. Donors had nominal health at sampling but likely had unrecorded immune exposures. Study-wide points: In a later analysis, at a false discovery rate of 0.05, some 17,000 TCR beta sequences were associated with HLA alleles. A further, later analysis showed that HLA-associated TCR beta chains (compared with equally common others) were more clonally expanded.

The genes are TRBV28 and TRBJ1-5; no clear D gene. The origin of this receptor is a man aged 25 to 40 in good health and CMV-seronegative. Material for sequencing was PBMCs. DNA for the CDR3: TGTGCCAGCAGTTTACAGTTGCGGCAGCCCCAGCATTTT. It codes for CASSLQLRQPQHF.